This TCR beta chain was recovered during a study of T cell responses to AZD1222 COVID-19 vaccine (dated by TCRdb to the early 2020s). Background for the entire study: Because spike-specific TCR depth and breadth did not differ between the two schedules, AZD1222 recipients who got a second dose at roughly 4 weeks were pooled with those who got a second dose at roughly 12 weeks. TCR sequencing was performed for approximately 240 trial participants, of whom approximately 200 were given two doses of AZD1222 and around 25 were given two doses of MenACWY control vaccine. Trial participants were enrolled by age into subgroups of 18-55, 56-69 and 70-plus years, and around 150, 29 and 61 TCR-sequenced participants, respectively, were included in these subgroups. The research as a whole found: Conclusions about previously exposed vaccinees are limited because only six or seven AZD1222 recipients were SARS-CoV-2 seropositive at baseline. Vaccine-associated CD4 TCRs spanned the whole spike protein, with dominant responses in regions 160-218 and 743-854. No day 14 peak-response samples were available, so repertoires were characterized only after the peak T cell response. In the small 56-69-year group, the increase in depth fell short of significance, most likely because of low power. Participants were mostly white British, with more females than males. The authors suggested clonal diversity may have been underestimated. A significant rise in spike-specific TCR breadth and depth was observed after two AZD1222 doses relative to day 0 and relative to MenACWY recipients. Reportedly, almost half of the unique spike-specific TCRs recognized epitopes lying outside the regions that are mutated in the B.1.351 and B.1.1.7 variants.

The CDR3 regions of human TCRbeta chains were analyzed by immunosequencing. The paper's processing steps were these. TCRs in the repertoires were compared against a reference library of SARS-CoV-2-specific TCRs that had been generated with the MIRA antigen-specificity platform. Breadth was defined as the fraction of unique TCRs that were SARS-CoV-2-associated, and depth was defined as the fraction of total T cells that were SARS-CoV-2-associated. Each spike-specific TCR was assigned to its reactive spike region and to a CD4 or CD8 class using the MIRA data. Log10-transformed breadth and depth values were compared by one-way ANOVA with Sidak's multiple comparisons tests. Imported from immuneACCESS, the table was reduced by TCRdb to in-frame sequences with V and J called. These copies leave out some clones; in studies compared against another copy, an unresolved V gene accounts for under half, and the cause of the remainder is not known. The V and J calls and the clone size are those of that table, but D and trimming were determined from the DNA. The sample data list 130,000 or so clones, and just under 95% of these were observed just once. The ten largest clones take up 6.6% of the sample.

Reading from cysteine to phenylalanine, the CDR3 counts 15 amino acids. Of the read, only the CDR3 DNA is kept; its 45 bases are in frame from base 1. CDR1 and CDR2 were assigned from the germline V gene as SNHLY and FYNNEI. The V end loses 4 bases and the J end loses 1 base, and a stretch of 10 bases separates them. Read against the paper, the sample's time point label means: baseline before first vaccination. Vaccinee samples were obtained from the UK trials COV001 and COV002, which included a single-blind randomized controlled phase 2/3 trial of AZD1222 (ChAdOx1 nCoV-19) in healthy adults. Trial participant PBMC samples were collected at day 0 and day 28 after the second dose for TCRbeta chain sequencing. Note on this clone: Its antigen is currently not known. One base away there is no much larger clone; base qualities are not given.

The chain uses TRBV2 and TRBJ2-2, with the D call perhaps TRBD1 or TRBD2, each one matching 5 bases. This clonotype was obtained from an adult in good health. The material sequenced was peripheral blood, taken on day 0 of AZD1222 vaccination. The base sequence is TGTGCCAGCAGTGTCGACAGCGGGAACACCGGGGAGCTGTTTTTT. This codes for CASSVDSGNTGELFF.